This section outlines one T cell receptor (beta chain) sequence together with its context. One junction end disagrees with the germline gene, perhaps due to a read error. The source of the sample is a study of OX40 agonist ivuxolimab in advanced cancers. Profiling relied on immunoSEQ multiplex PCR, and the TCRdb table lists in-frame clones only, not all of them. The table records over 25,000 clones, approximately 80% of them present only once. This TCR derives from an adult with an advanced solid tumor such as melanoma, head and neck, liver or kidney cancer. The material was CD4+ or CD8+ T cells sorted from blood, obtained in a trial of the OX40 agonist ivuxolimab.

The CDR3 DNA reads as TGTGCTAGCACCTCCCGCAGGGGTCATTTTGATGAGCAGTTCTTC. It specifies CASTSRRGHFDEQFF. The V and J genes are TRBV7-7 and TRBJ2-1; a possible D gene is TRBD1 (6 bases). The CDR3 runs 15 residues. Germline lookup yields CDR1 SSHAT and CDR2 FNYEAQ (reference sequence).